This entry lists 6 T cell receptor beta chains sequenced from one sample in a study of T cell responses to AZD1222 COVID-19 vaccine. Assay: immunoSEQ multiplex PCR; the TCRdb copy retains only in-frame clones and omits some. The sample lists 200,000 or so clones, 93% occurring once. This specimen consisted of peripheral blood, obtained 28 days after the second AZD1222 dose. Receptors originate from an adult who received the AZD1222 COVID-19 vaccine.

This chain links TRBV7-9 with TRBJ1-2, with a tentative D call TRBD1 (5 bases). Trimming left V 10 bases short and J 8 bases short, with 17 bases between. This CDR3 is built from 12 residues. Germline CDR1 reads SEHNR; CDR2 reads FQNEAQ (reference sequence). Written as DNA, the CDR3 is TGTGCCATAATCCGACAGACGACAGGCTACACCTTC. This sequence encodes CAIIRQTTGYTF.

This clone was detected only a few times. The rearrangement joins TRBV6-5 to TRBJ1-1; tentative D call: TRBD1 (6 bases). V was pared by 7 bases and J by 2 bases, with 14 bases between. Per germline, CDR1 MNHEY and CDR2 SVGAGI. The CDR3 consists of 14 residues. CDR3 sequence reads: CASIRGTGNTEAFF. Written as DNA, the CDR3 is TGTGCCAGCATAAGGGGGACTGGAAACACTGAAGCTTTCTTT.

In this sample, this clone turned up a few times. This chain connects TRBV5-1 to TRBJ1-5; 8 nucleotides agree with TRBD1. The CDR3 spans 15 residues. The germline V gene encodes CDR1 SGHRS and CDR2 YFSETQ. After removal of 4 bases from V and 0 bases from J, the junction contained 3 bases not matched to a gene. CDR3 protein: CASSPTGVSNQPQHF. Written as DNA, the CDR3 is TGCGCCAGCAGCCCGACAGGGGTTAGCAATCAGCCCCAGCATTTT.

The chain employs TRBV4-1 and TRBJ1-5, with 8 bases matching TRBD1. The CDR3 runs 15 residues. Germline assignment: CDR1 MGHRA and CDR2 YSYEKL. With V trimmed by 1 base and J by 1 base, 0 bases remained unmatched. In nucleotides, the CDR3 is TGCGCCAGCAGCCAAGGACAGGGGAGCAATCAGCCCCAGCATTTT. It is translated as CASSQGQGSNQPQHF.

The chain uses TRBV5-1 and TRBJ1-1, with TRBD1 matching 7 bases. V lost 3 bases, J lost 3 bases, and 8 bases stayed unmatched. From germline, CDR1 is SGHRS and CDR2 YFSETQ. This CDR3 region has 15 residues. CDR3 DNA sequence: TGCGCCAGCAGCTCACGCCGGGACAGAGACACTGAAGCTTTCTTT. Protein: CASSSRRDRDTEAFF.

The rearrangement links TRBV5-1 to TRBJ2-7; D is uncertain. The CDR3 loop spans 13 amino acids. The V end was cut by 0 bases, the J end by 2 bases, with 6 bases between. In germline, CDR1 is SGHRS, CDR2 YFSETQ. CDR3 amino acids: CASSLDIPYEQYF. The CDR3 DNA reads TGCGCCAGCAGCTTGGACATCCCCTACGAGCAGTACTTC.